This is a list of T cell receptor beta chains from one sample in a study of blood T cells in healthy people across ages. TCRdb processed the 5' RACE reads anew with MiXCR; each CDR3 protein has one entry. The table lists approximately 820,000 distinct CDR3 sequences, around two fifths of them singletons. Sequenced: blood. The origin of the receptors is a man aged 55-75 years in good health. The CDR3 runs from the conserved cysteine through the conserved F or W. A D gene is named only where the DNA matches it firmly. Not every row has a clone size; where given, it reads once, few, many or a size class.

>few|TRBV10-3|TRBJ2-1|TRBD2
TGTGCCATCAGAGCCGGGGGGGCGATCCCGTACAATGAGCAGTTCTTC
CAIRAGGAIPYNEQFF
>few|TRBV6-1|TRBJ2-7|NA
TGTGCCAGCACTGGGATTTCAACCTACGAGCAGTACTTC
CASTGISTYEQYF
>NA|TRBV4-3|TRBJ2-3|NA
TGCGCCAGCAGCCCGCGTGGCGCAGATACGCAGTATTTT
CASSPRGADTQYF
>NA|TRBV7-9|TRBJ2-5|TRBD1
TGTGCCAGCAGCTCGTATCGGACAGGGGGCGGGGAGACCCAGTACTTC
CASSSYRTGGGETQYF
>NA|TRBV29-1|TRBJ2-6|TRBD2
TGCAGCGTTGCGGGGGGTCTCGGTGGTGGGGCCAACGTCCTGACTTTC
CSVAGGLGGGANVLTF
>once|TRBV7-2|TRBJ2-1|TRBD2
TGTGCCAGCAGAAGCGCTAGCGGTTCCAACAATGAGCAGTTCTTC
CASRSASGSNNEQFF
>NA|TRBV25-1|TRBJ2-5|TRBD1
TGTGCCAGCAGTGGCGACAGGGGGCTGGAGACCCAGTACTTC
CASSGDRGLETQYF
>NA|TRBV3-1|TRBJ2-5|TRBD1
TGTGCCAGCAGCCCCTGGACAGGGCAAGAGCAGTACTTC
CASSPWTGQEQYF
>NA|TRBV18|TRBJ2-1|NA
TGTGCCAGCCTTGCAGGGACGGATAATGAGCAGTTCTTC
CASLAGTDNEQFF
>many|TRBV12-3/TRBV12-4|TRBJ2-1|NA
TGTGCCAGCAGTTATGCCGGGACACTTTATGAGCAGTTCTTC
CASSYAGTLYEQFF
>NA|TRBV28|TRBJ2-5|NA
TGTGCCAGCAGTGTATCGTGGGGGCAAGAGACCCAGTACTTC
CASSVSWGQETQYF
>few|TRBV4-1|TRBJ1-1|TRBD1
TGCGCCAGCAGCCAGGAGCCGGGGACAGGGGGCGGGGAAGCTTTCTTT
CASSQEPGTGGGEAFF
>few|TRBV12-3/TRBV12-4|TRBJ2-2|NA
TGTGCCAGCAGTTTTACGGGGGGCTGGACCGGGGAGCTGTTTTTT
CASSFTGGWTGELFF
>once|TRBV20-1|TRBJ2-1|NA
TGCAGTGCTAGCAGTGGACTTGTTTACAATGAGCAGTTCTTC
CSASSGLVYNEQFF
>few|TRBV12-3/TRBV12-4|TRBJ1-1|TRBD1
TGTGCCAGCAGTTTATTTGGAGGGGGCGATGGCACTGAAGCTTTCTTT
CASSLFGGGDGTEAFF
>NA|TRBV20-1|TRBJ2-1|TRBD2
TGCAGTGCTAGAGAAGGAGCGGGGGGCAGAGACAATGAGCAGTTCTTC
CSAREGAGGRDNEQFF
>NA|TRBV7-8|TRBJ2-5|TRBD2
TGTGCCAGCAGCCACAGACTAGCGGGGGGGCCAGGTGAGCAGTACTTC
CASSHRLAGGPGEQYF
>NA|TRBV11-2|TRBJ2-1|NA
TGTGCCAGCAGCTATGGGCCAGAGCAGTTCTTC
CASSYGPEQFF
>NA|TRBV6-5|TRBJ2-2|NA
TGTGCCAGCAGTTTTTCCGGAAGGAACCCCGGGGAGCTGTTTTTT
CASSFSGRNPGELFF
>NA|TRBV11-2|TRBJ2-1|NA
TGTGCCAGCAGCCTATTTCCCTACAATGAGCAGTTCTTC
CASSLFPYNEQFF
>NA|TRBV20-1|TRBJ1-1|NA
TGCAGTGCCCTCAAAACTATAAACACTGAAGCTTTCTTT
CSALKTINTEAFF
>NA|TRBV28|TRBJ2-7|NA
TGTGCCAGCAGTTTAACTACTGGCGGGGCTGCTACCTACGAGCAGTACTTC
CASSLTTGGAATYEQYF
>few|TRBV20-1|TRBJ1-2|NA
TGCAGTGCTAGCCTCCCAGGGCGAGGGACCGCTGGTGGCTACACCTTC
CSASLPGRGTAGGYTF
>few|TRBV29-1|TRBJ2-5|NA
TGCAGCGTTGAACGCACAGAGCAAGAGACCCAGTACTTC
CSVERTEQETQYF
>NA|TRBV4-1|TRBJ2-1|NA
TGCGCCAGCAGTATGTTGGGACCAGGCAACAATGAGCAGTTCTTC
CASSMLGPGNNEQFF